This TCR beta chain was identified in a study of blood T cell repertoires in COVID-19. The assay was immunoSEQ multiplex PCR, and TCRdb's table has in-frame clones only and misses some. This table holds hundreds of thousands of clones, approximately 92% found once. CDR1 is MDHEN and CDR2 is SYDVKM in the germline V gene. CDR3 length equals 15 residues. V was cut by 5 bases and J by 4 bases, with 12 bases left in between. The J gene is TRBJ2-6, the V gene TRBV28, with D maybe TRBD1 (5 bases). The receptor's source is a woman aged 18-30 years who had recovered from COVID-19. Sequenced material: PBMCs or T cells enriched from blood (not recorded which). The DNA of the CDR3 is TGTGCCAGCAGTCTGACAGTTCCCGGGGCCAACGTCCTGACTTTC. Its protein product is CASSLTVPGANVLTF. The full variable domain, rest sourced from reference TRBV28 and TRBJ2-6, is DVKVTQSSRYLVKRTGEKVFLECVQDMDHENMFWYRQDPGLGLRLIYFSYDVKMKEKGDIPEGYSVSREKKERFSLILESASTNQTSMYLCASSLTVPGANVLTFGAGSRLTVL.